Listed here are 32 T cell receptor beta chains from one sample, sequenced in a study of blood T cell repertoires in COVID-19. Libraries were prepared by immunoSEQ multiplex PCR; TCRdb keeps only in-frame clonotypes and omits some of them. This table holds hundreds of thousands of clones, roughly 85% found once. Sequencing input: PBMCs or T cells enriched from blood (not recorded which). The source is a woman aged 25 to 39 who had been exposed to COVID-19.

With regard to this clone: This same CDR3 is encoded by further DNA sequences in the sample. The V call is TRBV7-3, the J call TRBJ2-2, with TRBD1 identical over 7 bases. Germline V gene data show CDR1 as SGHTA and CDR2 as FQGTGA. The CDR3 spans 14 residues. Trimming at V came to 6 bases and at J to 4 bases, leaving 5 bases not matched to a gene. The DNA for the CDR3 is TGTGCCAGCAGGCCGGGACAGAGCACCGGGGAGCTGTTTTTT. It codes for CASRPGQSTGELFF. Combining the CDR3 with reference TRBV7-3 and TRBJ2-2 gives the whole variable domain GAGVSQTPSNKVTEKGKYVELRCDPISGHTALYWYRQSLGQGPEFLIYFQGTGAADDSGLPNDRFFAVRPEGSVSTLKIQRTERGDSAVYLCASRPGQSTGELFFGEGSRLTVL.

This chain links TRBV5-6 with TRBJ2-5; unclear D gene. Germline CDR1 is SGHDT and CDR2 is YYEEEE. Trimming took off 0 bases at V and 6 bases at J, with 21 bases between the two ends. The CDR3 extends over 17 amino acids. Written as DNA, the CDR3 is TGTGCCAGCAGCTTGGCCCCCGCAGGCCCCACCGAAAAGACCCAGTACTTC. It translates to CASSLAPAGPTEKTQYF.

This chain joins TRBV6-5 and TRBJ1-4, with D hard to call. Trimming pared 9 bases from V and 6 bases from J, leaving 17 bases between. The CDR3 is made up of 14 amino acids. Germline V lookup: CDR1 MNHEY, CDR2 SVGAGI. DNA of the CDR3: TGTGCCAGTGCGGAAGACCTGAGATATGAAAAACTGTTTTTT. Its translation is CASAEDLRYEKLFF.

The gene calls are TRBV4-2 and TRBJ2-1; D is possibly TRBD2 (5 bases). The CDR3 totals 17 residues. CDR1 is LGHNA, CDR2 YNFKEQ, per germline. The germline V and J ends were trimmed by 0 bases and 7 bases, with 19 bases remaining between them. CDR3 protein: CASSQDTAGWNWNEQFF. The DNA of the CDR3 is TGTGCCAGCAGCCAAGATACGGCGGGCTGGAATTGGAATGAGCAGTTCTTC.

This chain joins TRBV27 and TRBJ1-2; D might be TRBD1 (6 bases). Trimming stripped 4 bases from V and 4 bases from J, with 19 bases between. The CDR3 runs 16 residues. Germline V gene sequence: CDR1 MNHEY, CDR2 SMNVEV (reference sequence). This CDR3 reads CASSSIQGPLGYGYTF. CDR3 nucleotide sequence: TGTGCCAGCAGTTCAATACAGGGCCCGCTCGGCTATGGCTACACCTTC.

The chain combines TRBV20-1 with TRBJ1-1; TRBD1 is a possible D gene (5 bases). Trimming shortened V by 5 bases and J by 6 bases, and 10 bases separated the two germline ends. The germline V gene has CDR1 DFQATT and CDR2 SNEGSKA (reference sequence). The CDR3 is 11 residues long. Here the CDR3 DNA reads TGCAGTGCTTCCCGCAGGGCTGAAGCTTTCTTT. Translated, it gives CSASRRAEAFF.

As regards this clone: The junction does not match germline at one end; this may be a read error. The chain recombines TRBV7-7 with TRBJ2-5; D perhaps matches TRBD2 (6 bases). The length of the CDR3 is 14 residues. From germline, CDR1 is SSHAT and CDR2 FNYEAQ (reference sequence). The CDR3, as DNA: TGTGCTAGCAGCCCCGCGGCGGGGATGGAGACCCAGTACTTC. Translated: CASSPAAGMETQYF.

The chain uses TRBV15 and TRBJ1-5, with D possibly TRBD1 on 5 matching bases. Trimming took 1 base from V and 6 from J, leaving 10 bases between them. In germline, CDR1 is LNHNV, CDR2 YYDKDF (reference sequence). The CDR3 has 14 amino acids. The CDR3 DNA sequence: TGTGCCACCAGCAGAGTTCAGGGCGCTCAGCCCCAGCATTTT. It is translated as CATSRVQGAQPQHF.

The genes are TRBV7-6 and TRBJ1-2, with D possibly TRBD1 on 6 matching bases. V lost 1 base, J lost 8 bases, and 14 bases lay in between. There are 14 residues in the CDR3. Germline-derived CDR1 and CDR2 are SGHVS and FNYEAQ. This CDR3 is CASSLEQGSKGYTF. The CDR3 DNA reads TGTGCCAGCAGCTTAGAACAGGGAAGTAAGGGCTACACCTTC.

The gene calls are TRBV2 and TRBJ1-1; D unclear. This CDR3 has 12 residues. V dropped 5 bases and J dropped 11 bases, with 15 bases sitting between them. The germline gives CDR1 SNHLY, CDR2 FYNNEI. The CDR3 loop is CASSSDREQAFF. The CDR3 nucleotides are TGTGCCAGCAGTTCCGACCGGGAGCAGGCTTTCTTT.

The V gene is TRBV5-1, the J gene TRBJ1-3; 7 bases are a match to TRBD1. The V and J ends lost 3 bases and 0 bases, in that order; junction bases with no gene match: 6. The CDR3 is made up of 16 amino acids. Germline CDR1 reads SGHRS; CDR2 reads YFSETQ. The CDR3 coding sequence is TGCGCCAGCAGCTGGACTGGACAGGACTCTGGAAACACCATATATTTT. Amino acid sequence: CASSWTGQDSGNTIYF. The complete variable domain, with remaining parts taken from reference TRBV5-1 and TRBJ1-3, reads KAGVTQTPRYLIKTRGQQVTLSCSPISGHRSVSWYQQTPGQGLQFLFEYFSETQRNKGNFPGRFSGRQFSNSRSEMNVSTLELGDSALYLCASSWTGQDSGNTIYFGEGSWLTVV.

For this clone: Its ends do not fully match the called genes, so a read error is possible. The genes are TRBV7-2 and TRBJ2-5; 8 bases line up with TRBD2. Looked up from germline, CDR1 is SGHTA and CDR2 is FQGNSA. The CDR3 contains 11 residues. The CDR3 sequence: CASSYRGGLHF. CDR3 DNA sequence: TGTGCCAGCAGCTACCGGGGGGGGCTTCACTTC.

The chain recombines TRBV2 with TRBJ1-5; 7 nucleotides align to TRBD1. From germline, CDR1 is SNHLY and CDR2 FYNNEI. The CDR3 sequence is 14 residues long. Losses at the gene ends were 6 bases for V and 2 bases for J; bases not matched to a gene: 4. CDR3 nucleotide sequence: TGTGCCAGCAGCTTTACAGGGGGCAATCAGCCCCAGCATTTT. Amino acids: CASSFTGGNQPQHF.

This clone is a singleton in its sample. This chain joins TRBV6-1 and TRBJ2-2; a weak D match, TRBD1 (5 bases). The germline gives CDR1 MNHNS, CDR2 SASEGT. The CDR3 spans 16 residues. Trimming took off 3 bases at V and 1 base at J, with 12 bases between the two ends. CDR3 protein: CASSERAGMNTGELFF. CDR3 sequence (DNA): TGTGCCAGCAGTGAGCGAGCAGGGATGAACACCGGGGAGCTGTTTTTT.

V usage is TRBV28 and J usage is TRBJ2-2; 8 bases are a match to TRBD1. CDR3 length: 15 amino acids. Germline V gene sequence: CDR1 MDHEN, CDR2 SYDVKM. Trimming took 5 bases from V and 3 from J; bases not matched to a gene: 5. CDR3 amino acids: CASSRPGQDTGELFF. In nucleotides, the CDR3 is TGTGCCAGCAGTCGACCGGGACAGGACACCGGGGAGCTGTTTTTT.

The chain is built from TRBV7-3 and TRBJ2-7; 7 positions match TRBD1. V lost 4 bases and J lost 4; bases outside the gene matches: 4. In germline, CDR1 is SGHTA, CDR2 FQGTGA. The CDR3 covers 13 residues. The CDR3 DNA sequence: TGTGCCAGCAGCTCAAAACAGGGGTACGAGCAGTACTTC. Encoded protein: CASSSKQGYEQYF.

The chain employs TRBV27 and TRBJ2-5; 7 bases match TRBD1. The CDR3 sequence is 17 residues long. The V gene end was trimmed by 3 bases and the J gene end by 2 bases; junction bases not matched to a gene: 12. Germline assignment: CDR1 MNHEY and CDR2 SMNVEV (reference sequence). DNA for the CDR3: TGTGCCAGCAGTTTGGACAGGACCCCATTAAGTCAAGAGACCCAGTACTTC. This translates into CASSLDRTPLSQETQYF.

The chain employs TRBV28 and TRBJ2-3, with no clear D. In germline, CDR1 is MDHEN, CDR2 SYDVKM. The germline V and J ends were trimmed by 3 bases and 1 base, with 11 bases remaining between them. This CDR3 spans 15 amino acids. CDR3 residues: CASSFGIRGTDTQYF. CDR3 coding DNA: TGTGCCAGCAGTTTTGGTATCCGGGGCACAGATACGCAGTATTTT.

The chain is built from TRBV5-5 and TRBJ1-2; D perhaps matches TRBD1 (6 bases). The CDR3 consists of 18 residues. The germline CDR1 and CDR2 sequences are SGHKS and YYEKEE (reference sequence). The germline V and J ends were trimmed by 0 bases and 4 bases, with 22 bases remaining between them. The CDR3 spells CASSLARRGPPLFYGYTF. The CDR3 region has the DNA TGTGCCAGCAGCTTGGCTAGGCGGGGGCCCCCCTTATTCTATGGCTACACCTTC.

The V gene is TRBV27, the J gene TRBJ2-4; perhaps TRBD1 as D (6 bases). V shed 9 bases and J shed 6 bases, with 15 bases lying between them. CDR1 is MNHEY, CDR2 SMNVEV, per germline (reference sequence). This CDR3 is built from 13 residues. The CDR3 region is CASSREGGNIQYF. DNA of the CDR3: TGTGCCAGTTCTCGGGAAGGGGGAAACATTCAGTACTTC.

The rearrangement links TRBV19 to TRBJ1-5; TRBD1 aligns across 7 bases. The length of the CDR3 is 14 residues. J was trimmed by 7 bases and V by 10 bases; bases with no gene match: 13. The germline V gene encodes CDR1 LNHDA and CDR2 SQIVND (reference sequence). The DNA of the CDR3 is TGTGCCACCTGGGGACAGTCTCGAATCCAGCCCCAGCATTTT. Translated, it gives CATWGQSRIQPQHF.

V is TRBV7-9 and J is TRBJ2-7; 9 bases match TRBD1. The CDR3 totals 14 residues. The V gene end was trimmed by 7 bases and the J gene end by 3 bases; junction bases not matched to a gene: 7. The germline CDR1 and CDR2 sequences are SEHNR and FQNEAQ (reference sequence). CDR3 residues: CASTIGQGYYEQYF. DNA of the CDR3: TGTGCCAGCACCATCGGACAGGGGTACTACGAGCAGTACTTC.

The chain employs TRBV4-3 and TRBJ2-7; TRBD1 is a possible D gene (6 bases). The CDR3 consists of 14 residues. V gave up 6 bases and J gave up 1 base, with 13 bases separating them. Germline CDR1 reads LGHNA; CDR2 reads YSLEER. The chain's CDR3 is CASSFTGYSYEQYF. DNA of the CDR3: TGCGCCAGCAGTTTTACAGGGTATTCCTACGAGCAGTACTTC.

Here the CDR3 DNA reads TGTGCCAGCAGCTTGGATCCGGACAGCACTTATAATTCACCCCTCCACTTT. Translating it yields CASSLDPDSTYNSPLHF. This chain joins TRBV5-6 and TRBJ1-6; D might be TRBD1 (6 bases). The V gene's germline CDR1 is SGHDT and CDR2 YYEEEE. The CDR3 is 17 amino acids. Trimming left V 0 bases short and J 4 bases short, with 14 bases between.

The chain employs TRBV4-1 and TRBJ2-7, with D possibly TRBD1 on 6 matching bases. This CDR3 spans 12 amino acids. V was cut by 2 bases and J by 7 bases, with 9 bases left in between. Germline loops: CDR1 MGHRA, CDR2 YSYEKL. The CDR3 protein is CASSQPDREQYF. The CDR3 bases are TGCGCCAGCAGCCAACCCGACAGGGAGCAGTACTTC.

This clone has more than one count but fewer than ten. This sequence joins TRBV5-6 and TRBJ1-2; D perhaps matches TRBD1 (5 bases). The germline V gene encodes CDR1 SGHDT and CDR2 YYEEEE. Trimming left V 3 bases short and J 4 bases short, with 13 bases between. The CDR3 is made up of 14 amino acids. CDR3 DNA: TGTGCCAGCAGCTCCCCCGACAGCGCCTATGGCTACACCTTC. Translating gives CASSSPDSAYGYTF.

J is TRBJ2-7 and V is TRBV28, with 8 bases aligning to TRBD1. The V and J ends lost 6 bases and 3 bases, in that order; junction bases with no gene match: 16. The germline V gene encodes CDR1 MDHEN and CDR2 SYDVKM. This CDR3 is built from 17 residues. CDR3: CASSIPGTDRAHYEQYF. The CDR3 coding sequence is TGTGCCAGCAGCATTCCCGGGACGGACAGGGCCCACTACGAGCAGTACTTC.

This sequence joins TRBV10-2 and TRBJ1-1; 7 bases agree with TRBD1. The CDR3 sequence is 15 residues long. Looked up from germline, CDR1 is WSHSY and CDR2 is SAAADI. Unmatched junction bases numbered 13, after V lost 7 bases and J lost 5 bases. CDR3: CASIKSTGSGTEAFF. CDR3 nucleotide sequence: TGCGCCAGCATTAAATCGACAGGGTCGGGAACTGAAGCTTTCTTT.

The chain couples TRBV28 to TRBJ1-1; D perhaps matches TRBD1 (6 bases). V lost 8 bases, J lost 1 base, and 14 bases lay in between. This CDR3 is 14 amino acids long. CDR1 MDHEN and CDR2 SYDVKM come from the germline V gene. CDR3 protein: CASGLGHPNTEAFF. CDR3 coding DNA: TGTGCCAGCGGTCTGGGACACCCGAACACTGAAGCTTTCTTT.

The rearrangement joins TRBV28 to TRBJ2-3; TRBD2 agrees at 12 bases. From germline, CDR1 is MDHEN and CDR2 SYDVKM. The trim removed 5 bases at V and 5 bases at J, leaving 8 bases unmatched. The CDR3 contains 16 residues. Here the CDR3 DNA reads TGTGCCAGCAGTCCCTCTAGCGGGGGGGCTGGAGATACGCAGTATTTT. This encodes CASSPSSGGAGDTQYF.

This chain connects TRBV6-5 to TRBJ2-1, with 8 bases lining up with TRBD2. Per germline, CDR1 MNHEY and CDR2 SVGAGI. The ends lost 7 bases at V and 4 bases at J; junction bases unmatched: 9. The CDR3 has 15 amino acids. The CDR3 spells CASIVGGAGYNEQFF. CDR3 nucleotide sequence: TGTGCCAGCATAGTCGGGGGGGCAGGTTACAATGAGCAGTTCTTC.

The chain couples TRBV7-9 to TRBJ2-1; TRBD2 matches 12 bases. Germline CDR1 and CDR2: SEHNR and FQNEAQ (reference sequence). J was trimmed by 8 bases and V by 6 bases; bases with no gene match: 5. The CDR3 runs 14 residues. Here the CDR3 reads CASRPSGGADEQFF. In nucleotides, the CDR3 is TGTGCCAGCAGACCTAGCGGGGGGGCCGATGAGCAGTTCTTC.